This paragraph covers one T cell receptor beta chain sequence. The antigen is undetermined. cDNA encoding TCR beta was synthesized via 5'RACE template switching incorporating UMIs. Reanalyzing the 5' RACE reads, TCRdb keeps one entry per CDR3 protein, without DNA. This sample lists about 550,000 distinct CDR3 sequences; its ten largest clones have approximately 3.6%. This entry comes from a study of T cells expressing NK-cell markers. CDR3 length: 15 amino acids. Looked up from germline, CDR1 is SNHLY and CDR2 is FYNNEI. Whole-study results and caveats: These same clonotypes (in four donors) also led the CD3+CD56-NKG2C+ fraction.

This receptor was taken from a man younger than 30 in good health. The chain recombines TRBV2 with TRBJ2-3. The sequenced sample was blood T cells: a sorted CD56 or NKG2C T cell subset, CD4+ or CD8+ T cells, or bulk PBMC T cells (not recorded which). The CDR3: CASSDLTPSTDTQYF.